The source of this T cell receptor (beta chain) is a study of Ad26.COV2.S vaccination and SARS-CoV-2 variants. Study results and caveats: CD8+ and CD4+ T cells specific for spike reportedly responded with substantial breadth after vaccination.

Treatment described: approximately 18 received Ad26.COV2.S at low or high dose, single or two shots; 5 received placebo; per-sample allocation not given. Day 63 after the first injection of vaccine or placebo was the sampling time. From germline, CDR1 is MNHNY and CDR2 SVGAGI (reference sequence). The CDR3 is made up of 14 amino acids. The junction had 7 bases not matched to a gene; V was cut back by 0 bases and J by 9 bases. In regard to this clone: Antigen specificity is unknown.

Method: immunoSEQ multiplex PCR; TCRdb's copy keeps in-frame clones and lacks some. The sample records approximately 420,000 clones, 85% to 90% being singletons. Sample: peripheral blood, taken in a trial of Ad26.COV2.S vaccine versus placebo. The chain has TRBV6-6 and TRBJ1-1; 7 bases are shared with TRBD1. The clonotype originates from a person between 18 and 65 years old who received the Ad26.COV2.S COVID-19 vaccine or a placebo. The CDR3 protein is CASSYSSDRAKAFF. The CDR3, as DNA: TGTGCCAGCAGTTACTCGAGCGACAGGGCCAAAGCTTTCTTT.